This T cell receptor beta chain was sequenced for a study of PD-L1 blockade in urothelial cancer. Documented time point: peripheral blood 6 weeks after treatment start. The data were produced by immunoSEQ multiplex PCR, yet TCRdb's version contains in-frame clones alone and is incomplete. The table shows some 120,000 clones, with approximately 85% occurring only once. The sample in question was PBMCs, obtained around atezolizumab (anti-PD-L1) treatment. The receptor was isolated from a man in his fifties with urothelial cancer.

CDR3 loop: CASSLAGAVEQYF. In nucleotides, the CDR3 is TGTGCCAGCAGTTTGGCAGGGGCCGTCGAGCAGTACTTC. The chain carries TRBV28 and TRBJ2-7, with D possibly being TRBD1 (6 bases). With 3 bases removed from V and 6 bases from J, the gap between germline ends came to 12 bases. CDR1 MDHEN and CDR2 SYDVKM come from the germline V gene. The CDR3 runs 13 residues.